Listed below are T cell receptor beta chains from one sample, sequenced in a study of technical replicates of blood from several donors. Clones were sequenced by immunoSEQ multiplex PCR, and TCRdb holds only the in-frame ones, with some missing. The data show tens of thousands of clones, around 97% seen once. Sequencing used T cells isolated from PBMCs. The receptors shown here come from a human donor in good health. Both conserved end residues are trimmed from each CDR3. Each record gives: CDR3 length, V gene, clone size, D gene, CDR3 protein. A D gene is named only where the DNA matches it firmly. Part of the rows lack a size; the others show once, few, many or a class for expanded clones.

CDR3 length: 11; V gene: TRBV28; clone size: NA; D gene: NA; CDR3 protein: ASSLMGNTEAF
CDR3 length: 12; V gene: TRBV4-1; clone size: NA; D gene: NA; CDR3 protein: ASSPQGFSTEAF
CDR3 length: 12; V gene: TRBV29-1; clone size: NA; D gene: NA; CDR3 protein: SVDGDKLKYGYT
CDR3 length: 16; V gene: TRBV15; clone size: once; D gene: NA; CDR3 protein: ATSSLGRSTLLDYGYT
CDR3 length: 11; V gene: TRBV25-1; clone size: NA; D gene: NA; CDR3 protein: ASSLTENTEAF
CDR3 length: 13; V gene: TRBV7-6; clone size: NA; D gene: NA; CDR3 protein: ASSLIWSPYNEQF
CDR3 length: 11; V gene: TRBV7-9; clone size: NA; D gene: TRBD1; CDR3 protein: ASSLTGAGELF
CDR3 length: 11; V gene: TRBV2; clone size: NA; D gene: NA; CDR3 protein: ASSVQDTGELF
CDR3 length: 10; V gene: TRBV28; clone size: once; D gene: NA; CDR3 protein: ASGDWYNEQF
CDR3 length: 15; V gene: TRBV19; clone size: NA; D gene: NA; CDR3 protein: ASSTLWEGNSNQPQH
CDR3 length: 16; V gene: TRBV4-1; clone size: NA; D gene: NA; CDR3 protein: ASSQYYLARDHYNEQF
CDR3 length: 14; V gene: TRBV5-1; clone size: NA; D gene: NA; CDR3 protein: ASSLERGKAKNIQY
CDR3 length: 12; V gene: TRBV4-3; clone size: once; D gene: NA; CDR3 protein: ASSQVSVRNEQF
CDR3 length: 14; V gene: TRBV4-2; clone size: NA; D gene: NA; CDR3 protein: ASSQVDKSPPGTQY
CDR3 length: 13; V gene: TRBV5-1; clone size: NA; D gene: TRBD1; CDR3 protein: ASSTGTAAGAEAF
CDR3 length: 10; V gene: TRBV7-9; clone size: NA; D gene: TRBD2; CDR3 protein: ASSLSGDEQY
CDR3 length: 10; V gene: TRBV28; clone size: NA; D gene: NA; CDR3 protein: ASRTGGTEAF
CDR3 length: 13; V gene: TRBV29-1; clone size: NA; D gene: NA; CDR3 protein: SVRGVNSGANVLT
CDR3 length: 14; V gene: TRBV27; clone size: NA; D gene: TRBD2; CDR3 protein: ASSPEPSGIYNEQF
CDR3 length: 11; V gene: TRBV5-1; clone size: NA; D gene: NA; CDR3 protein: ASSVDSAGELF
CDR3 length: 10; V gene: TRBV29-1; clone size: NA; D gene: NA; CDR3 protein: SGLGTLYEQY
CDR3 length: 12; V gene: TRBV25-1; clone size: NA; D gene: NA; CDR3 protein: ASSEYLANYGYT
CDR3 length: 14; V gene: TRBV13; clone size: once; D gene: NA; CDR3 protein: ASSFSPRTVASEQY
CDR3 length: 12; V gene: TRBV10-2; clone size: NA; D gene: TRBD2; CDR3 protein: ASRGLAGGSEQF
CDR3 length: 13; V gene: TRBV9; clone size: NA; D gene: TRBD2; CDR3 protein: ASSAGTSGDNEQF
CDR3 length: 13; V gene: TRBV27; clone size: NA; D gene: TRBD2; CDR3 protein: ASSFSGLAGNEQF
CDR3 length: 14; V gene: TRBV5-1; clone size: NA; D gene: NA; CDR3 protein: ASSPSGDPRSQPQH
CDR3 length: 15; V gene: TRBV4-2; clone size: NA; D gene: TRBD2; CDR3 protein: ASSQDSSGLAGGELF
CDR3 length: 10; V gene: TRBV6-1; clone size: NA; D gene: NA; CDR3 protein: ASSGQGQPQH
CDR3 length: 15; V gene: TRBV28; clone size: NA; D gene: NA; CDR3 protein: ASSLWDPRGGDEKLF
CDR3 length: 13; V gene: TRBV9; clone size: NA; D gene: TRBD2; CDR3 protein: ASSVGGGISYEQY
CDR3 length: 12; V gene: TRBV15; clone size: NA; D gene: TRBD1; CDR3 protein: ATSRDRINQPQH
CDR3 length: 11; V gene: TRBV6-5; clone size: once; D gene: TRBD1; CDR3 protein: ASRGQGATEAF
CDR3 length: 10; V gene: TRBV6-5; clone size: NA; D gene: NA; CDR3 protein: ASSQYSYEQY
CDR3 length: 11; V gene: TRBV27; clone size: NA; D gene: NA; CDR3 protein: ASSFDSSYGYT
CDR3 length: 10; V gene: TRBV28; clone size: NA; D gene: NA; CDR3 protein: ATTPANYGYT
CDR3 length: 12; V gene: TRBV21-1; clone size: NA; D gene: NA; CDR3 protein: ASSTRTSTDTQY
CDR3 length: 16; V gene: TRBV27; clone size: NA; D gene: TRBD1; CDR3 protein: ASSSRTGEGGAKNIQY
CDR3 length: 12; V gene: TRBV2; clone size: NA; D gene: TRBD2; CDR3 protein: ASEFSGSGYEQY
CDR3 length: 20; V gene: TRBV27; clone size: NA; D gene: TRBD2; CDR3 protein: ASSLSRAPPGLAGKLEETQY
CDR3 length: 12; V gene: TRBV2; clone size: NA; D gene: TRBD2; CDR3 protein: ASTKLAGSYEQY
CDR3 length: 14; V gene: TRBV6-6; clone size: NA; D gene: NA; CDR3 protein: ASSAFYRSDTGELF
CDR3 length: 12; V gene: TRBV19; clone size: NA; D gene: TRBD2; CDR3 protein: ASSIGSGSYEQY
CDR3 length: 14; V gene: TRBV6-5; clone size: NA; D gene: TRBD2; CDR3 protein: ASSYSSSGRGREQY
CDR3 length: 10; V gene: TRBV28; clone size: NA; D gene: NA; CDR3 protein: ASSLRTGELF